One and the same sample provided the 18 T cell receptor beta chains below, sequenced in a study of long-term antiretroviral therapy in people with HIV. At survey level, the immunoSEQ assay was run in its v3.0 version. Sequenced by immunoSEQ multiplex PCR; TCRdb stores in-frame clones only, minus some. The repertoire consists of 35,000 to 45,000 clones, with 65% to 90% occurring once and the leading ten covering less than 4%. Here the sequenced sample was unsorted PBMCs, taken just before starting antiretroviral therapy. These receptors came from a woman younger than 35 with HIV.

The rearrangement joins TRBV27 to TRBJ2-1; D is perhaps TRBD2 (6 bases). The CDR3 sequence is 15 residues long. Per germline, CDR1 MNHEY and CDR2 SMNVEV (reference sequence). The germline V and J ends were trimmed by 5 bases and 7 bases, with 18 bases remaining between them. CDR3 coding DNA: TGTGCCAGCAGTCACCCGGGACTCACTTTTAATGAGCAGTTCTTC. It encodes CASSHPGLTFNEQFF.

The chain has TRBV7-2 and TRBJ2-1, with D perhaps matching TRBD1 or TRBD2 (5 bases each). CDR1 and CDR2 from the germline V gene are SGHTA and FQGNSA. This CDR3 has 14 residues. Trimming took 2 bases from V and 5 from J, leaving 10 bases between them. The CDR3: CASSLSLGDNEQFF. The CDR3 DNA follows: TGTGCCAGCAGCTTATCACTAGGGGACAATGAGCAGTTCTTC.

This chain links TRBV28 with TRBJ2-7, with D maybe TRBD1 (5 bases). Germline V lookup: CDR1 MDHEN, CDR2 SYDVKM. Trimming stripped 6 bases from V and 3 bases from J, with 6 bases between. This CDR3 has 11 residues. CDR3 nucleotide sequence: TGTGCCAGCAGCGACAGCTACGAGCAGTACTTC. Its translation: CASSDSYEQYF.

V gene TRBV7-2 combines with J gene TRBJ2-2; no clear D gene. Trimming stripped 5 bases from V and 6 bases from J, with 13 bases between. Germline values: CDR1 SGHTA, CDR2 FQGNSA. The CDR3 runs to 14 residues. The DNA for the CDR3 is TGTGCCAGCAGCCCCCAGGCGGTTTCCGGGGAGCTGTTTTTT. It translates to CASSPQAVSGELFF.

The rearrangement joins TRBV7-9 to TRBJ2-5; 7 nucleotides align to TRBD1. CDR1 and CDR2 (germline): SEHNR, FQNEAQ (reference sequence). The CDR3 has 15 amino acids. J was trimmed by 4 bases and V by 5 bases; bases with no gene match: 10. CDR3 in DNA: TGTGCCAGCAGCACCCGACAGGGTCGGACAGAGACCCAGTACTTC. It encodes CASSTRQGRTETQYF.

This clone was seen just once. The rearrangement links TRBV6-5 to TRBJ1-1; D call uncertain. CDR3 length: 15 amino acids. Germline assignment: CDR1 MNHEY and CDR2 SVGAGI. The germline V and J ends were trimmed by 2 bases and 7 bases, with 17 bases remaining between them. CDR3 sequence reads: CASSYRRERAGEAFF. DNA of the CDR3: TGTGCCAGCAGTTACCGAAGAGAACGGGCCGGTGAAGCTTTCTTT.

The chain employs TRBV27 and TRBJ2-7, with 8 nucleotides matching TRBD2. Trimming cost V 5 bases and J 2 bases; bases outside gene matches: 8. The CDR3 covers 15 residues. Germline V CDR1 and CDR2: MNHEY, SMNVEV (reference sequence). In nucleotides, the CDR3 is TGTGCCAGCAGTCCCCGCCCTAGCGGGCCCTACGAGCAGTACTTC. It codes for CASSPRPSGPYEQYF.

The chain's CDR3 is CASSLNRYEQYF. CDR3 nucleotides: TGTGCCAGCAGCCTCAACCGCTACGAGCAGTACTTC. The rearrangement links TRBV28 to TRBJ2-7, with no clear D. The CDR3 totals 12 residues. The V and J ends lost 6 bases and 3 bases respectively, with 9 bases between them. Germline CDR1 is MDHEN and CDR2 is SYDVKM.

This sequence joins TRBV18 and TRBJ2-1; 9 bases are shared with TRBD1. CDR1 is KGHSH, CDR2 LQKENI, per germline. The V gene end was trimmed by 4 bases and the J gene end by 4 bases; junction bases not matched to a gene: 5. The CDR3 has 15 amino acids. CDR3: CASSLQGAVYNEQFF. The CDR3 bases are TGTGCCAGCTCACTACAGGGGGCGGTGTACAATGAGCAGTTCTTC.

The chain uses TRBV19 and TRBJ1-5; D is possibly TRBD1 (6 bases). The CDR3 extends over 15 amino acids. Germline CDR1 reads LNHDA; CDR2 reads SQIVND (reference sequence). V was trimmed by 5 bases and J by 1 base, leaving 12 bases between them. The CDR3 here is CASSWGAKSNQPQHF. The CDR3 DNA reads as TGTGCCAGTAGTTGGGGGGCTAAGAGCAATCAGCCCCAGCATTTT.

The V and J genes are TRBV28 and TRBJ2-7; maybe TRBD2 (6 bases). CDR3 length: 15 residues. The V gene's germline CDR1 is MDHEN and CDR2 SYDVKM. V lost 5 bases to trimming and J lost 0 bases, with 14 bases between them. In nucleotides, the CDR3 is TGTGCCAGCAGTCCCCTAGCGTCCTACTCCTACGAGCAGTACTTC. It is translated as CASSPLASYSYEQYF.

The rearrangement uses TRBV27 and TRBJ1-1, with TRBD1 matching over 8 bases. The CDR3 runs 15 residues. Germline lookup yields CDR1 MNHEY and CDR2 SMNVEV (reference sequence). Germline trimming cut 3 bases from V and 6 bases from J; bases unmatched to any gene: 9. The CDR3 protein is CASSFGQGGAPEAFF. The DNA for the CDR3 is TGTGCCAGCAGTTTCGGACAGGGAGGTGCTCCTGAAGCTTTCTTT.

The chain joins TRBV9 to TRBJ1-2; 9 nucleotides match TRBD1. CDR1 is SGDLS and CDR2 is YYNGEE in the germline V gene. The V gene end was trimmed by 2 bases and the J gene end by 4 bases; junction bases not matched to a gene: 3. The CDR3 length is 14 residues. The CDR3 region has the DNA TGTGCCAGCAGCGTTGGGGACAGGGTCTATGGCTACACCTTC. Encoded protein: CASSVGDRVYGYTF.

The chain employs TRBV28 and TRBJ1-2; 7 bases are shared with TRBD1. CDR1 MDHEN and CDR2 SYDVKM come from the germline V gene. V shed 3 bases, J shed 5 bases, and the junction held 6 bases outside the gene matches. The CDR3 length is 14 residues. As DNA, the CDR3 is TGTGCCAGCAGTTTCGACAGGGACGCTTATGGCTACACCTTC. Its protein product is CASSFDRDAYGYTF.

CDR3 protein: CASSGEQETQYF. The CDR3 nucleotides are TGTGCCAGCTCCGGGGAACAAGAGACCCAGTACTTC. The V call is TRBV6-6, the J call TRBJ2-5, with D possibly TRBD2 on 5 matching bases. In germline, CDR1 is MNHNY, CDR2 SVGAGI (reference sequence). The germline V and J ends were trimmed by 8 bases and 2 bases, with 9 bases remaining between them. The CDR3 runs to 12 residues.

CDR3 DNA sequence: TGTGCCAGCTCACCTCGGACTTGGCCAACAGATACGCAGTATTTT. Protein: CASSPRTWPTDTQYF. The chain couples TRBV18 to TRBJ2-3, with D possibly TRBD2 on 5 matching bases. Germline V lookup: CDR1 KGHSH, CDR2 LQKENI. This CDR3 contains 15 residues. Trimming pared 3 bases from V and 3 bases from J, leaving 13 bases between.

The V and J genes are TRBV7-3 and TRBJ2-7; D uncertain. Deletions cut 8 bases from V and 0 bases from J, with 17 bases between. The CDR3 spans 15 residues. The germline CDR1 and CDR2 sequences are SGHTA and FQGTGA. The CDR3 DNA follows: TGTGCCAGCTCAAACCCAGGACGCGGCTCCTACGAGCAGTACTTC. Protein sequence: CASSNPGRGSYEQYF.

The rearrangement joins TRBV28 to TRBJ2-4; possibly TRBD1 for D (6 bases). There are 14 residues in the CDR3. The germline gives CDR1 MDHEN, CDR2 SYDVKM. V was shortened by 6 bases and J by 9 bases, with 18 bases between the two germline ends. The CDR3 bases are TGTGCCAGCAGCCCAGACAGGTTCGGCGGCATTCAGTACTTC. Its translation is CASSPDRFGGIQYF.